What follows is one T cell receptor (beta chain) and its context. This receptor's antigen is unknown. Base qualities are not at hand, and no much larger clone is one base apart. These data belong to a study of patients and donors after allogeneic stem cell transplantation (dated by TCRdb to 2020 to 2022). Libraries came from RT-PCR. Sequencing took place on a NextSeq 550. The public reads were reprocessed in TCRdb via fastp at Q25 and MiXCR, keeping in-frame beta chains. Entries are consolidated by CDR3 protein sequence, retaining the most common genes and DNA. This sample gives tens of thousands of distinct CDR3 sequences in total; about 28% of them show up just once. The leading ten clones occupy around half of the sample. V is cut by 1 base and J by 2 bases, and the space between the germline ends is 10 bases. The CDR3, cysteine through phenylalanine, is 15 amino acids long. Only CDR3 DNA is held: 45 bases, read in frame from base 1. The CDR1 and CDR2 encoded by the germline V gene are SGHDT and YYEEEE.

This sequence was found in a human donor who was either an allogeneic HSCT recipient or a stem cell or donor lymphocyte infusion donor (not recorded which). It is not recorded whose cells these are; they may come from a transplant donor. The sequenced sample consisted of blood, either unsorted or a sorted T cell fraction (not recorded which). This receptor chain uses TRBV5-6 and TRBJ1-5; TRBD1 might be the D gene, on 5 matching bases. The DNA is TGTGCCAGCAGCTTGTGGGGCAGGGGCAATCAGCCCCAGCATTTT. Its amino acids are CASSLWGRGNQPQHF.